The clone carrying this T cell receptor beta chain was counted only a few times. The antigen is unknown. The CDR3 has 13 residues. V lost 6 bases, J lost 2 bases, and 12 bases lay in between. Per the germline V gene, CDR1 is SQVTM and CDR2 is ANQGSEA. This sample was taken from a study of CD8 T cells in ankylosing spondylitis. Study findings and constraints: Disease-linked clones were found to be CD8+ and relatively rare in peripheral blood. A TCR beta motif of 7 to 9 highly homologous variants seemed to mark ankylosing spondylitis blood. A number of the motif variants had already been described in reactive arthritis synovial fluid and blood.

TCRdb re-called the 5' RACE reads through MiXCR, storing one row per CDR3 protein. The sample holds 150,000 to 200,000 distinct CDR3 sequences, roughly 18% seen once. The specimen was blood, either unsorted or a sorted T cell fraction (not recorded which). This TCR was sampled from a male donor with ankylosing spondylitis or in good health (not recorded which). V is TRBV29-1 and J is TRBJ2-3, with D perhaps matching TRBD2 (5 bases). The CDR3 sequence: CSVAGRLTDTQYF. CDR3 coding DNA: TGCAGCGTGGCGGGCCGCCTCACAGATACGCAGTATTTT.